This T cell receptor beta chain comes out of a study of shared clonotypes between healthy human individuals (dated by TCRdb to the early 2020s). Study-level background: The cohort comprised two women and a few men aged 18 to 49 years. Per donor, three plates each were used for CD4 naive and CD4 memory, two for CD8 naive, and one for CD8 memory. The study deeply sequenced blood TCR repertoires of 5 or 6 healthy adults to estimate repertoire size and the extent of clonotype sharing between individuals. To increase sequencing depth and limit assay-specific biases, different laboratories used diverse techniques to prepare libraries and sequence TCR repertoires. Between about 0.8 and 9 billion PBMCs per donor were obtained by leukapheresis.

In the case of this clone: Its antigen is currently not known. Base qualities are not recorded, but no much larger clone differs from it by a single base.

CD8 naive samples were obtained by positive selection for CCR7 among CD45RO-negative cells, yielding a CD45RA+CCR7+ population from which TemRA cells were excluded. The donors were healthy, HIV-negative adults with no recently reported acute infections or vaccinations. Every donor was a Caucasian adult living in Nashville, Tennessee, USA. After blood collection by leukapheresis, PBMCs were isolated using Ficoll-Histopaque density gradient centrifugation and then cryopreserved in the vapor phase of liquid nitrogen. Analytical flow cytometry was used to check the purity and quantity of every magnetically sorted T cell population. From each sorted fraction, genomic DNA was isolated and quantified by UV absorbance on a Nanodrop 2000c. What the authors observed across the whole study: Because the study included only a small number of donors, the genetic and exposure-history diversity represented was limited. Even with the large sequencing depth, rarefaction of the sorted-subset datasets indicated that sequencing was incomplete. Pairwise subsampling indicated that sequencing depth was expected to affect the degree of clonotype sharing among donors. Sharing across several donors was observed for about 4.8% of naive CD4, over 3% of naive CD8, about 2.5% of memory CD4, and about 0.4% of memory CD8 clonotypes. Naive subsets generally had larger estimated clonotype richness than memory subsets. Sampling was limited to blood, and TCR repertoires in tissue likely differ from TCR repertoires in blood. Clonotypes shared by all four sorted-subset donors showed higher generation probabilities than non-shared clonotypes.

Using the deep immunoSEQ assay, TCR CDR3 regions were amplified from genomic DNA by multiplex PCR. Genomic DNA extracted from each cell subset was distributed evenly over all wells of several immunoSEQ 96-well plates, and each plate served as one replicate. For sorted subsets, around 0.2 ug genomic DNA, equal to about 30,000 T cell genomes, was loaded into each replicate PCR. Purified libraries were measured with a Qubit 3.0 fluorometer, size-checked on a Bioanalyzer 2100, and measured again with the KAPA Library Quantification kit. A separate single-read 150-cycle Illumina NextSeq 550 flow cell was used to sequence each immunoSEQ 96-well plate. On the study's bioinformatics: Because the immunoSEQ output held only junctional sequences and lacked quality scores, the filtering could not match the filtering applied to full-length reads. Sequences were annotated with PyIR, a Python wrapper for IgBLAST v1.9, using IMGT germline references to assign V/J genes and CDR3. Any read was removed if the V/J assignment was weak (E-value above 1e-6), the CDR3 was missing, or the read contained stop codons, out-of-frame junctions, or ambiguous translated residues. V3J clonotypes were defined as sequences sharing an identical inferred V gene, J gene, and CDR3 amino acid sequence. To compute the percentage overlap between repertoires, the number of shared unique clonotypes was divided by the size of the smaller repertoire. RTK rarefaction, the Chao1 estimator, and Recon v2.1 estimates of unobserved clonotypes were used to assess repertoire richness. Generation probabilities were computed with OLGA for all TCRbeta clonotypes obtained by the gDNA method from several donors. Imported from immuneACCESS, the table was reduced by TCRdb to in-frame sequences with V and J called. These copies leave out some clones; in studies compared against another copy, an unresolved V gene accounts for under half, and the cause of the remainder is not known. D and trimming were read from the DNA, whereas the V and J calls and clone size are those reported in that table. The sample table records 450,000 to 700,000 clones; 95% of these occur just once. Jointly, the top ten make up roughly 0.1% of the sample.

V is reduced by 3 bases and J by 4 bases, leaving a spacing of 11 bases between them. CDR1 and CDR2 were assigned from the germline V gene (reference sequence) as MNHEY and SMNVEV. The CDR3 goes from the cysteine to the phenylalanine over 14 residues. Just CDR3 DNA is preserved here, 42 bases in frame from base 1. Specimen: naive CD8+ T cells sorted from blood. The cell subset or site label, as the study defines it: CD45RA+CCR7+. The source of this sequence is a woman in her twenties or thirties in good health. The rearranged segments are TRBV27 and TRBJ2-3; the D gene could be TRBD1 or TRBD2, each one agreeing over 5 bases. The nucleotide sequence is given as TGTGCCAGCAGTTTCACTGGGGGTGCAGATACGCAGTATTTT. Its product reads: CASSFTGGADTQYF.